Listed below are T cell receptor beta chains from one sample, sequenced in a study of blood T cells in healthy people across ages. Each CDR3 protein is one row after TCRdb ran MiXCR on the 5' RACE reads. This sample has about 1.5 million distinct CDR3 sequences, with around 42% found just once. Input material: blood. The receptors originated from a woman between 18 and 29 years old in good health. Both conserved end residues are part of each CDR3. Fields, in order: CDR3 protein, CDR3 DNA, J gene, clone size, V gene, D gene. The D gene is left open where the match is weak. Some rows have no size entry. The others give once, few or many, or a class for an expanded clone.

cdr3_aa: CASSIARGNSPLHF
cdr3_nt: TGTGCCAGTAGTATAGCACGGGGGAATTCACCCCTCCACTTT
j_call: TRBJ1-6
clone_size: NA
v_call: TRBV19
d_call: NA

cdr3_aa: CASSLEFPDRNYGYTF
cdr3_nt: TGCGCCAGCAGCCTGGAGTTCCCGGACAGGAACTATGGCTACACCTTC
j_call: TRBJ1-2
clone_size: few
v_call: TRBV5-1
d_call: TRBD1

cdr3_aa: CASSFGRGRTYEQYF
cdr3_nt: TGTGCCAGCAGTTTTGGCAGGGGGAGGACCTACGAGCAGTACTTC
j_call: TRBJ2-7
clone_size: NA
v_call: TRBV28
d_call: NA

cdr3_aa: CASSQVPSGWDEQFF
cdr3_nt: TGTGCCAGCAGCCAAGTACCTAGCGGGTGGGATGAGCAGTTCTTC
j_call: TRBJ2-1
clone_size: NA
v_call: TRBV4-2
d_call: TRBD2

cdr3_aa: CASSPQDIQYF
cdr3_nt: TGTGCCAGCTCACCGCAGGATATTCAGTATTTT
j_call: TRBJ2-3
clone_size: few
v_call: TRBV18
d_call: NA

cdr3_aa: CSARGAGTGDVGYTF
cdr3_nt: TGCAGTGCTAGGGGGGCGGGGACAGGGGATGTAGGCTACACCTTC
j_call: TRBJ1-2
clone_size: NA
v_call: TRBV20-1
d_call: TRBD1

cdr3_aa: CATRTGTAYEQYF
cdr3_nt: TGTGCCACCCGGACCGGGACAGCCTACGAGCAGTACTTC
j_call: TRBJ2-7
clone_size: few
v_call: TRBV28
d_call: TRBD1

cdr3_aa: CASSTRGVTEAFF
cdr3_nt: TGTGCCAGCAGCACCAGGGGGGTTACTGAAGCTTTCTTT
j_call: TRBJ1-1
clone_size: NA
v_call: TRBV28
d_call: TRBD1

cdr3_aa: CSARARLAGGFNTQYF
cdr3_nt: TGCAGTGCTAGAGCCCGACTAGCGGGAGGGTTCAATACGCAGTATTTT
j_call: TRBJ2-3
clone_size: few
v_call: TRBV20-1
d_call: TRBD2

cdr3_aa: CASSIRGQGNTEAFF
cdr3_nt: TGTGCCAGCAGCATACGGGGACAGGGGAACACTGAAGCTTTCTTT
j_call: TRBJ1-1
clone_size: NA
v_call: TRBV9
d_call: TRBD1

cdr3_aa: CASSGTALNNYGYTF
cdr3_nt: TGTGCCAGCTCGGGGACAGCACTCAATAACTATGGCTACACCTTC
j_call: TRBJ1-2
clone_size: once
v_call: TRBV27
d_call: TRBD1

cdr3_aa: CSAPGTSGGADEQFF
cdr3_nt: TGCAGTGCTCCCGGGACTAGCGGGGGGGCCGATGAGCAGTTCTTC
j_call: TRBJ2-1
clone_size: NA
v_call: TRBV20-1
d_call: TRBD2

cdr3_aa: CASSRQESGYGYTF
cdr3_nt: TGTGCCAGCAGTAGACAGGAGTCAGGCTATGGCTACACCTTC
j_call: TRBJ1-2
clone_size: few
v_call: TRBV12-3/TRBV12-4
d_call: NA

cdr3_aa: CASSLPSPEFYGYTF
cdr3_nt: TGCGCCAGCAGCCTACCCTCCCCGGAATTCTATGGCTACACCTTC
j_call: TRBJ1-2
clone_size: few
v_call: TRBV5-1
d_call: NA

cdr3_aa: CASSGGTRAYEQYF
cdr3_nt: TGTGCCAGCAGTGGCGGGACAAGAGCCTACGAGCAGTACTTC
j_call: TRBJ2-7
clone_size: few
v_call: TRBV25-1
d_call: NA

cdr3_aa: CASSAPLAGGADTQYF
cdr3_nt: TGCGCCAGCAGCGCCCCACTAGCGGGGGGCGCAGATACGCAGTATTTT
j_call: TRBJ2-3
clone_size: NA
v_call: TRBV5-1
d_call: TRBD2

cdr3_aa: CASSYFGGGGSYEQYF
cdr3_nt: TGTGCCAGCAGTTACTTCGGGGGAGGGGGTTCCTACGAGCAGTACTTC
j_call: TRBJ2-7
clone_size: NA
v_call: TRBV6-6
d_call: NA

cdr3_aa: CAISVYAGTADYGYTF
cdr3_nt: TGTGCCATCAGCGTATATGCCGGGACCGCGGACTATGGCTACACCTTC
j_call: TRBJ1-2
clone_size: NA
v_call: TRBV10-3
d_call: NA

cdr3_aa: CASSGDRETQYF
cdr3_nt: TGTGCCAGCAGTGGGGACAGGGAGACCCAGTACTTC
j_call: TRBJ2-5
clone_size: NA
v_call: TRBV6-2/TRBV6-3
d_call: TRBD1

cdr3_aa: CASSSQGGERYEQYF
cdr3_nt: TGTGCCAGCAGCTCCCAAGGGGGGGAGAGGTACGAGCAGTACTTC
j_call: TRBJ2-7
clone_size: few
v_call: TRBV7-2
d_call: NA

cdr3_aa: CASSYVDTQYF
cdr3_nt: TGTGCCAGCAGCTATGTAGATACGCAGTATTTT
j_call: TRBJ2-3
clone_size: many
v_call: TRBV7-2
d_call: NA

cdr3_aa: CASSYFGTGGETQYF
cdr3_nt: TGTGCCAGCAGTTACTTCGGGACAGGGGGGGAGACCCAGTACTTC
j_call: TRBJ2-5
clone_size: NA
v_call: TRBV6-5
d_call: TRBD1

cdr3_aa: CSARQTGTRSQPQHF
cdr3_nt: TGCAGTGCTAGACAGACAGGCACCCGCAGTCAGCCCCAGCATTTT
j_call: TRBJ1-5
clone_size: NA
v_call: TRBV20-1
d_call: NA

cdr3_aa: CASRERESNIQYF
cdr3_nt: TGTGCCAGCCGGGAGCGGGAGTCAAACATTCAGTACTTC
j_call: TRBJ2-4
clone_size: NA
v_call: TRBV2
d_call: TRBD2

cdr3_aa: CASSYALLLEQFF
cdr3_nt: TGTGCCAGCAGCTACGCCCTGCTCCTTGAGCAGTTCTTC
j_call: TRBJ2-1
clone_size: NA
v_call: TRBV11-2
d_call: NA

cdr3_aa: CASSWLGGIGDTDTQYF
cdr3_nt: TGTGCCAGCAGTTGGCTCGGCGGGATAGGGGACACAGATACGCAGTATTTT
j_call: TRBJ2-3
clone_size: few
v_call: TRBV12-3/TRBV12-4
d_call: NA

cdr3_aa: CASSLDRGGRSYNERYF
cdr3_nt: TGTGCCAGCAGCTTAGATAGGGGCGGGAGGTCCTACAATGAGCGGTACTTC
j_call: TRBJ2-1
clone_size: NA
v_call: TRBV11-2
d_call: TRBD2

cdr3_aa: CASSKDRSTYEQYF
cdr3_nt: TGTGCCAGCAGTAAAGACAGGAGCACCTACGAGCAGTACTTC
j_call: TRBJ2-7
clone_size: NA
v_call: TRBV6-5
d_call: NA

cdr3_aa: CASSYRVETQFF
cdr3_nt: TGTGCCAGCAGCTACAGGGTTGAGACCCAGTTCTTC
j_call: TRBJ2-1
clone_size: NA
v_call: TRBV12-3/TRBV12-4
d_call: NA

cdr3_aa: CASSPREGLNTEAFF
cdr3_nt: TGTGCCAGCTCACCACGGGAGGGGTTGAACACTGAAGCTTTCTTT
j_call: TRBJ1-1
clone_size: NA
v_call: TRBV18
d_call: NA

cdr3_aa: CASGDRGTNEKLFF
cdr3_nt: TGCGCCAGCGGGGACAGGGGCACTAATGAAAAACTGTTTTTT
j_call: TRBJ1-4
clone_size: NA
v_call: TRBV4-1
d_call: TRBD1

cdr3_aa: CASSNRDTEAFF
cdr3_nt: TGTGCCAGCAGCAACAGGGACACTGAAGCTTTCTTT
j_call: TRBJ1-1
clone_size: NA
v_call: TRBV11-3
d_call: NA

cdr3_aa: CSARPRDTYFF
cdr3_nt: TGCAGTGCTAGACCCCGGGACACCTATTTCTTT
j_call: TRBJ1-1
clone_size: few
v_call: TRBV20-1
d_call: NA

cdr3_aa: CASSPPGVKRSYEQYF
cdr3_nt: TGTGCCAGCAGCCCCCCCGGGGTAAAGCGCTCCTACGAGCAGTACTTC
j_call: TRBJ2-7
clone_size: NA
v_call: TRBV14
d_call: NA

cdr3_aa: CASSILTSDTGELFF
cdr3_nt: TGTGCCAGCAGCATACTAACTAGCGACACCGGGGAGCTGTTTTTT
j_call: TRBJ2-2
clone_size: NA
v_call: TRBV7-2
d_call: TRBD2

cdr3_aa: CATSSSGFADPKLFF
cdr3_nt: TGTGCCACCAGCAGTAGTGGTTTCGCGGATCCCAAACTGTTTTTT
j_call: TRBJ1-4
clone_size: NA
v_call: TRBV15
d_call: NA

cdr3_aa: CTSSSRRGVSYNEQFF
cdr3_nt: TGCACCAGCAGCTCCCGCAGAGGCGTTAGCTACAATGAGCAGTTCTTC
j_call: TRBJ2-1
clone_size: NA
v_call: TRBV5-1
d_call: NA

cdr3_aa: CATSRDSGKNIQYF
cdr3_nt: TGTGCCACCAGCAGAGATAGCGGCAAAAACATTCAGTACTTC
j_call: TRBJ2-4
clone_size: few
v_call: TRBV15
d_call: NA

cdr3_aa: CVSSQTGTNNEQFF
cdr3_nt: TGTGTCAGCAGCCAAACCGGGACCAACAATGAGCAGTTCTTC
j_call: TRBJ2-1
clone_size: NA
v_call: TRBV4-2
d_call: NA

cdr3_aa: CASSSGTSGYNEQFF
cdr3_nt: TGTGCCAGCAGCTCCGGGACTAGCGGTTACAATGAGCAGTTCTTC
j_call: TRBJ2-1
clone_size: many
v_call: TRBV5-1
d_call: TRBD2